These 13 T cell receptor beta chains originate from one sample sequenced in a study of human T cells and chemical hapten exposure. TCRdb itself ran the RACE reads through MiXCR, one entry per CDR3 protein. Altogether roughly 380,000 distinct CDR3 sequences are present, about 6% being singletons, with the ten largest covering approximately 5.4%. Noted time point: patch test 2, 6 weeks after DPC sensitization. Treatment specified: therapeutic diphenylcyclopropenone sensitization with weekly scalp DPC. Sequencing used whole blood, obtained in connection with sensitization to the hapten diphenylcyclopropenone (DPC). These receptors were obtained from a woman aged 18-35 years with alopecia areata. Some clones in this sample may be carry-over from other donors' samples.

This clonotype was seen only a few times. V and J are TRBV7-9 and TRBJ2-3; D perhaps matches TRBD2 (6 bases). Germline CDR1 reads SEHNR; CDR2 reads FQNEAQ (reference sequence). The CDR3 is 13 residues long. Trimming removed 9 bases at V and 10 bases at J, with 20 bases between. The CDR3, as DNA: TGTGCCAGGCGGGACGAGGGCAGTTCAGCGCAGTATTTT. Translated: CARRDEGSSAQYF.

The sample holds many counts of this clonotype. The chain carries TRBV6-5 and TRBJ2-7; 9 nucleotides align to TRBD2. The trim removed 0 bases at V and 2 bases at J, leaving 2 bases unmatched. Germline CDR1 and CDR2: MNHEY and SVGAGI. The CDR3 loop spans 15 amino acids. The CDR3 DNA sequence: TGTGCCAGCAGTTACTCGACTAGCGGAGCCTACGAGCAGTACTTC. This sequence encodes CASSYSTSGAYEQYF.

This clonotype showed up many times. The V and J genes are TRBV4-3 and TRBJ1-2, with D uncertain. The CDR3 is 15 amino acids. V was pared by 1 base and J by 5 bases, with 14 bases between. The germline V gene has CDR1 LGHNA and CDR2 YSLEER. The CDR3 reads CASSQGIATFYGYTF. The CDR3 nucleotides read TGCGCCAGCAGCCAAGGGATAGCGACATTTTATGGCTACACCTTC.

The chain joins TRBV6-5 to TRBJ1-6, with D unresolved. Germline-derived CDR1 and CDR2 are MNHEY and SVGAGI. This CDR3 spans 19 amino acids. Trimming took 2 bases from V and 0 from J, leaving 17 bases between them. In DNA, the CDR3 is TGTGCCAGCAGTTACCACGTTGGGGAGAGGAGCTCCTATAATTCACCCCTCCACTTT. Translating it yields CASSYHVGERSSYNSPLHF.

Only a few counts were recorded for this clonotype. The V call is TRBV27, the J call TRBJ2-1; TRBD1 agrees at 8 bases. V lost 5 bases to trimming and J lost 2 bases; unmatched junction nucleotides: 5. Germline CDR1 is MNHEY and CDR2 is SMNVEV (reference sequence). The CDR3 extends over 15 amino acids. The CDR3 spells CASSTRTGTYNEQFF. DNA for the CDR3: TGTGCCAGCAGTACGCGGACAGGGACCTACAATGAGCAGTTCTTC.

This clonotype appeared a few times. The chain carries TRBV3-1 and TRBJ1-2; D possibly corresponds to TRBD1 (5 bases). Germline V gene lookup returns CDR1 LGHDT and CDR2 YNNKEL (reference sequence). This CDR3 is built from 16 residues. Trimming cost V 2 bases and J 0 bases, with 13 bases left between them. The CDR3 spells CASSQSGGTPNYGYTF. CDR3 coding DNA: TGTGCCAGCAGCCAATCCGGGGGAACTCCTAACTATGGCTACACCTTC.

The genes are TRBV28 and TRBJ2-7; 7 bases agree with TRBD1. Germline V gene data show CDR1 as MDHEN and CDR2 as SYDVKM. V shed 8 bases, J shed 0 bases, and the junction held 13 bases outside the gene matches. This CDR3 contains 16 residues. Here the CDR3 DNA reads TGTGCCAGCGGTACCGTTCCGGACAGGAGCTCCTACGAGCAGTACTTC. Translating gives CASGTVPDRSSYEQYF. Supplemented by reference TRBV28 and TRBJ2-7, the full variable domain reads DVKVTQSSRYLVKRTGEKVFLECVQDMDHENMFWYRQDPGLGLRLIYFSYDVKMKEKGDIPEGYSVSREKKERFSLILESASTNQTSMYLCASGTVPDRSSYEQYFGPGTRLTVT.

In this sample, this clonotype turned up many times. Germline is not matched at one junction end, which may reflect a read error. The rearrangement uses TRBV15 and TRBJ2-3, with a tentative D call TRBD2 (7 bases). The CDR3 is made up of 13 amino acids. From germline, CDR1 is LNHNV and CDR2 YYDKDF (reference sequence). The CDR3 bases are TGTGCCACCAGCAGAGACCGGGGGGACACGCGGTATTTT. Amino acid sequence: CATSRDRGDTRYF.

There are many counts of this clonotype. The genes are TRBV6-4 and TRBJ1-5; weak D call: TRBD1 (5 bases). The V gene's germline CDR1 is MRHNA and CDR2 SNTAGT. The length of the CDR3 is 16 residues. V lost 5 bases to trimming and J lost 7 bases, with 21 bases between them. The CDR3 loop reads CASSTLWGVCSQPQHF. In nucleotides, the CDR3 is TGTGCCAGCAGTACCTTGTGGGGGGTATGTAGCCAGCCCCAGCATTTT.

CDR3 residues: CSASVNHRGSDEQYF. The CDR3, as DNA: TGCAGTGCTAGCGTAAACCACAGGGGTTCGGACGAGCAGTACTTC. V usage is TRBV20-1 and J usage is TRBJ2-7; 7 nucleotides match TRBD1. The CDR3 spans 15 residues. Germline V gives CDR1 DFQATT, CDR2 SNEGSKA (reference sequence). Unmatched junction bases numbered 13, after V lost 3 bases and J lost 5 bases.

This clonotype appeared a few times. This sequence joins TRBV3-1 and TRBJ2-3; a weak D match, TRBD1 (5 bases). The CDR3 is 14 amino acids. V was pared by 6 bases and J by 2 bases, with 12 bases between. Per germline, CDR1 LGHDT and CDR2 YNNKEL (reference sequence). CDR3 region: CASRQEGDTDTQYF. For the CDR3, the DNA is TGTGCCAGCAGACAGGAAGGGGACACAGATACGCAGTATTTT.

This clonotype has at least ten counts. The chain links TRBV7-9 to TRBJ1-4, with 8 bases fitting TRBD1. The CDR3 sequence is 15 residues long. The V gene's germline CDR1 is SEHNR and CDR2 FQNEAQ (reference sequence). After removal of 5 bases from V and 4 bases from J, the junction contained 6 bases not matched to a gene. CDR3 nucleotide sequence: TGTGCCAGCAGCATGGACAGGGCCCGTAATGAAAAACTGTTTTTT. This encodes CASSMDRARNEKLFF. Full variable domain (rest looked up from reference TRBV7-9 and TRBJ1-4): DTGVSQNPRHKITKRGQNVTFRCDPISEHNRLYWYRQTLGQGPEFLTYFQNEAQLEKSRLLSDRFSAERPKGSFSTLEIQRTEQGDSAMYLCASSMDRARNEKLFFGSGTQLSVL.

This clonotype has ten or more counts. This chain connects TRBV5-6 to TRBJ2-3; 8 bases line up with TRBD2. The CDR3 length is 16 residues. The J segment lost 1 base and the V segment lost 6 bases, leaving 10 bases of the junction unmatched. CDR1 and CDR2 (germline): SGHDT, YYEEEE. CDR3: CASIPYFSGGTDTQYF. The DNA of the CDR3 is TGTGCCAGCATCCCCTACTTTAGCGGGGGCACAGATACGCAGTATTTT.